What follows are 18 T cell receptor beta chains derived from one specimen sequenced in a study of CD8+ T cells in alopecia areata. Extracted RNA was reverse transcribed, and the resulting cDNA served as sequencing template. Data came from immunoSEQ multiplex PCR; TCRdb stores just in-frame clones and leaves some out. Here the sample spans some 150,000 clones, around three fifths being singletons. This material consisted of CD4+ T cells sorted from blood, taken at week 0. These receptors were collected from a human donor with alopecia areata.

The V gene is TRBV2, the J gene TRBJ2-2; 8 positions agree with TRBD2. This CDR3 comprises 16 residues. The V segment lost 1 base and the J segment 7 bases; nucleotides outside the gene matches: 8. The V gene's germline CDR1 is SNHLY and CDR2 FYNNEI. CDR3 in DNA: TGTGCCAGCAGTGAAGTCCTAGCGGGCCTTGGCGGGGAGCTGTTTTTT. Translating it yields CASSEVLAGLGGELFF. Full variable domain (remainder filled in from reference TRBV2 and TRBJ2-2): EPEVTQTPSHQVTQMGQEVILRCVPISNHLYFYWYRQILGQKVEFLVSFYNNEISEKSEIFDDQFSVERPDGSNFTLKIRSTKLEDSAMYFCASSEVLAGLGGELFFGEGSRLTVL.

This clone occurred a few times. The chain links TRBV7-8 to TRBJ2-5; tentatively, D is TRBD1 (6 bases). V lost 4 bases to trimming and J lost 1 base, with 10 bases between them. Germline CDR1 SGHVS, CDR2 FQNEAQ. The CDR3 runs to 14 residues. DNA for the CDR3: TGTGCCAGCAGCTCCAACAGGGTCCAAGAGACCCAGTACTTC. Protein product: CASSSNRVQETQYF.

The chain links TRBV29-1 to TRBJ1-1, with D possibly being TRBD1 (5 bases). CDR1 is SQVTM, CDR2 ANQGSEA, per germline. The CDR3 loop spans 12 amino acids. The V end was cut by 3 bases, the J end by 2 bases, with 7 bases between. CDR3: CSVDDSNTEAFF. The CDR3 coding sequence is TGCAGCGTTGATGACAGTAACACTGAAGCTTTCTTT.

This clone was detected once. This chain links TRBV7-2 with TRBJ1-6; D might be TRBD1 (6 bases). Trimming pared 0 bases from V and 9 bases from J, leaving 12 bases between. CDR1 and CDR2 (germline): SGHTA, FQGNSA. The CDR3 sequence is 15 residues long. CDR3 nucleotides: TGTGCCAGCAGCTTAGCTGGGGGCGCGACTTCACCCCTCCACTTT. Protein sequence: CASSLAGGATSPLHF.

This clone was detected only a few times. This chain joins TRBV13 and TRBJ1-6, with D tentatively TRBD1 (6 bases). This CDR3 has 14 amino acids. Trimming cost V 5 bases and J 10 bases, with 15 bases left between them. Germline values: CDR1 PRHDT, CDR2 FYEKMQ (reference sequence). CDR3 residues: CASSTGQRGSPLHF. CDR3 DNA: TGTGCCAGCAGCACGGGACAACGAGGATCACCCCTCCACTTT. The full variable domain, rest sourced from reference TRBV13 and TRBJ1-6, is AAGVIQSPRHLIKEKRETATLKCYPIPRHDTVYWYQQGPGQDPQFLISFYEKMQSDKGSIPDRFSAQQFSDYHSELNMSSLELGDSALYFCASSTGQRGSPLHFGNGTRLTVT.

V gene TRBV11-2 combines with J gene TRBJ2-6; no clear D gene. The CDR3 sequence is 15 residues long. CDR1 is SGHAT, CDR2 FQNNGV, per germline. The V end lost 1 base, the J end lost 1 base, and 5 bases lay between the germline ends. CDR3 loop: CASSLVTSGANVLTF. The CDR3 DNA is TGTGCCAGCAGCTTAGTGACGTCTGGGGCCAACGTCCTGACTTTC.

In DNA, the CDR3 is TGCGCCAGCAGCCCCGTAGTATCCGGGGGCCATGAGCAGTTCTTC. Translating gives CASSPVVSGGHEQFF. The chain combines TRBV4-3 with TRBJ2-1, with D perhaps given as TRBD1 or TRBD2 (6 bases each). CDR3 length equals 15 residues. Germline V lookup: CDR1 LGHNA, CDR2 YSLEER. Trimming took off 4 bases at V and 8 bases at J, with 18 bases between the two ends.

The chain links TRBV2 to TRBJ2-7, with 8 positions matching TRBD1. CDR1 SNHLY and CDR2 FYNNEI come from the germline V gene. J lost 2 bases, V lost 4 bases, and 4 bases had no gene match. This CDR3 spans 14 amino acids. The CDR3 DNA is TGTGCCAGCAGTGGGGACAGGCCCACCTACGAGCAGTACTTC. Translating it yields CASSGDRPTYEQYF.

The chain couples TRBV6-5 to TRBJ1-1; 7 positions agree with TRBD1. J lost 1 base, V lost 6 bases, and 8 bases had no gene match. CDR1 and CDR2 from the germline V gene are MNHEY and SVGAGI. This CDR3 is built from 15 residues. The CDR3: CASRDPRGGNTEAFF. The CDR3 nucleotides are TGTGCCAGCAGAGACCCCAGGGGGGGGAACACTGAAGCTTTCTTT.

The chain uses TRBV5-1 and TRBJ2-2; 8 bases match TRBD2. This CDR3 region has 16 residues. Unmatched junction bases numbered 12, after V lost 3 bases and J lost 8 bases. CDR1 and CDR2 from the germline V gene are SGHRS and YFSETQ. CDR3 sequence (DNA): TGCGCCAGCAGCTCCATAGCGGGGTTGAATTTAGGGGAGCTGTTTTTT. Translated, it gives CASSSIAGLNLGELFF.

The rearrangement joins TRBV5-1 to TRBJ2-5; D gene unclear. This CDR3 contains 15 residues. Trimming removed 5 bases at V and 2 bases at J, with 16 bases between. Germline V gene sequence: CDR1 SGHRS, CDR2 YFSETQ. CDR3 sequence reads: CASSVVLSEQETQYF. As DNA, the CDR3 is TGCGCCAGCAGTGTAGTCTTATCGGAACAAGAGACCCAGTACTTC.

This clone was picked up a small number of times. The genes are TRBV9 and TRBJ2-1; D unresolved. Trimming removed 0 bases at V and 4 bases at J, with 11 bases between. Per the germline V gene, CDR1 is SGDLS and CDR2 is YYNGEE. The CDR3 has 15 amino acids. The CDR3 DNA reads as TGTGCCAGCAGCGTAGCGGCAAACAAGTACAATGAGCAGTTCTTC. It specifies CASSVAANKYNEQFF. Full variable domain (remainder filled in from reference TRBV9 and TRBJ2-1): DSGVTQTPKHLITATGQRVTLRCSPRSGDLSVYWYQQSLDQGLQFLIQYYNGEERAKGNILERFSAQQFPDLHSELNLSSLELGDSALYFCASSVAANKYNEQFFGPGTRLTVL.

The chain links TRBV7-2 to TRBJ2-5; 8 bases are a match to TRBD2. Germline CDR1 is SGHTA and CDR2 is FQGNSA. The ends lost 5 bases at V and 7 bases at J; junction bases unmatched: 12. CDR3 size: 15 residues. The CDR3 nucleotides read TGTGCCAGCAGCCCGACTAGCGAGCCTCTAGGGACCCAGTACTTC. Encoded protein: CASSPTSEPLGTQYF. The full variable domain, with the rest looked up from reference TRBV7-2 and TRBJ2-5, is GAGVSQSPSNKVTEKGKDVELRCDPISGHTALYWYRQSLGQGLEFLIYFQGNSAPDKSGLPSDRFSAERTGGSVSTLTIQRTQQEDSAVYLCASSPTSEPLGTQYFGPGTRLLVL.

This clone has more than one count but fewer than ten. The rearrangement links TRBV29-1 to TRBJ1-2; unclear D gene. Germline assignment: CDR1 SQVTM and CDR2 ANQGSEA. The CDR3 loop spans 12 amino acids. V gave up 7 bases and J gave up 8 bases, with 17 bases separating them. The DNA for the CDR3 is TGCAGCGCTAGCCCGGTCCCGAGGGGCTACACCTTC. Translation gives CSASPVPRGYTF.

The gene calls are TRBV29-1 and TRBJ2-3; no firm D call. V gave up 6 bases and J gave up 4 bases, with 8 bases separating them. The CDR3 runs 11 residues. Germline V gene lookup returns CDR1 SQVTM and CDR2 ANQGSEA. The CDR3 here is CSVLYPDTQYF. The CDR3 coding sequence is TGCAGCGTGCTGTATCCAGATACGCAGTATTTT.

V is TRBV5-4 and J is TRBJ2-3; 7 nucleotides agree with TRBD1. The CDR3 is 17 amino acids. Germline V CDR1 and CDR2: SGHNT, YYREEE (reference sequence). Trimming removed 4 bases from V and 0 bases from J; junction bases left unmatched: 11. In nucleotides, the CDR3 is TGTGCCAGCAGCGTACAGGGGCGAGCCCTTAGCACAGATACGCAGTATTTT. It translates to CASSVQGRALSTDTQYF.

J is TRBJ1-1 and V is TRBV29-1, with D hard to call. Germline values: CDR1 SQVTM, CDR2 ANQGSEA. The CDR3 is 11 amino acids. V was pared by 3 bases and J by 8 bases, with 10 bases between. CDR3 region: CSVDAGQEAFF. DNA of the CDR3: TGCAGCGTTGATGCGGGCCAAGAAGCTTTCTTT.

The J gene is TRBJ1-2, the V gene TRBV19; a weak D match, TRBD1 (5 bases). The V end was cut by 4 bases, the J end by 0 bases, with 9 bases between. CDR3 length equals 14 residues. CDR1 and CDR2 (germline): LNHDA, SQIVND (reference sequence). The DNA for the CDR3 is TGTGCCAGTAGTAGGGACGGAACTAACTATGGCTACACCTTC. Amino acid sequence: CASSRDGTNYGYTF.